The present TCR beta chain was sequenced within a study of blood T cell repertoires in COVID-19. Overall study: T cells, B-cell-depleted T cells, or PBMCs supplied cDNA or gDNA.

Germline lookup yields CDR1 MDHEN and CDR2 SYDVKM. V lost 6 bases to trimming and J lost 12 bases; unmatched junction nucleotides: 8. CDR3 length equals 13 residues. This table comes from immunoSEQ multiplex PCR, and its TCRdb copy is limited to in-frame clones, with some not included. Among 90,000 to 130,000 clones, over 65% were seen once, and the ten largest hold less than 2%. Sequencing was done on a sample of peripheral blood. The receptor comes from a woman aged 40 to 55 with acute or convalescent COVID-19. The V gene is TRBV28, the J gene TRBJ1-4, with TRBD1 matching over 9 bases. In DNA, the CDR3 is TGTGCCAGCAGAGGGGACAGGGTGGGGGAACTGTTTTTT. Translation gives CASRGDRVGELFF. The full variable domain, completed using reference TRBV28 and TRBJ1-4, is DVKVTQSSRYLVKRTGEKVFLECVQDMDHENMFWYRQDPGLGLRLIYFSYDVKMKEKGDIPEGYSVSREKKERFSLILESASTNQTSMYLCASRGDRVGELFFGSGTQLSVL.